The 4 T cell receptor beta chains below all came from one sample that was sequenced in a study of immune heterogeneity within non-small cell lung tumors. It was with 32 V and 13 J primers that multiplex PCR amplified TCR beta CDR3. TCRdb re-derived calls from the multiplex PCR reads in MiXCR, one entry per CDR3 protein. Of 6,700 or so distinct CDR3 sequences listed, around a fifth are singletons. Per sample, 450 to 600 ng of bulk tumor genomic DNA was the template used. Several biopsies were collected from each primary tumor during surgery. They were spaced as far apart as possible within the tumor mass. Before undergoing curative surgery, patients had newly diagnosed non-small cell lung cancer that was untreated. Sequencing input: lung tumor tissue. The origin of the receptors is an older man with non-small cell lung cancer.

A note on this clonotype: A much larger clone sits a single nucleotide away, making a read error possible. Here the CDR3 omits its conserved ending phenylalanine or tryptophan, so a read error is the likely source. The V and J genes are TRBV5-5 and TRBJ2-4, with no clear D. V was clipped by 4 bases and J by 2 bases, with 13 bases between them. The CDR3 has 15 amino acids. Looked up from germline, CDR1 is SGHKS and CDR2 is YYEKEE (reference sequence). DNA of the CDR3: TGTGCCAGCAGCCCCACAGCCCCGACCAAAAACATTCAGTACCTC. It translates to CASSPTAPTKNIQYL.

This clonotype was recorded many times. The chain has TRBV9 and TRBJ2-5, with TRBD2 identical over 8 bases. This CDR3 is 14 amino acids long. Germline CDR1 SGDLS, CDR2 YYNGEE. V lost 3 bases, J lost 9 bases, and 10 bases stayed unmatched. The chain's CDR3 is CASSAGLAGGSQYF. CDR3 DNA: TGTGCCAGCAGCGCTGGACTAGCCGGGGGATCCCAGTACTTC.

By its share, this clonotype is medium-sized (0.01 to 0.1%). The chain has TRBV12-3 or TRBV12-4 and TRBJ2-1, with D tentatively TRBD2 (6 bases). Deletions cut 3 bases from V and 4 bases from J, with 10 bases between. The CDR3 covers 14 residues. The CDR3 reads CASSFNGLYNEQFF. CDR3 sequence (DNA): TGTGCCAGCAGTTTTAATGGACTATACAATGAGCAGTTCTTC.

This clonotype occurred many times. The chain employs TRBV10-3 and TRBJ2-6; tentative D call: TRBD2 (6 bases). The germline CDR1 and CDR2 sequences are ENHRY and SYGVKD. The CDR3 extends over 17 amino acids. V was shortened by 4 bases and J by 0 bases, with 13 bases between the two germline ends. CDR3 region: CAISGGTVSSGANVLTF. The CDR3 DNA sequence: TGTGCCATCAGTGGGGGGACTGTCAGCTCTGGGGCCAACGTCCTGACTTTC.